Sequencing of this T cell receptor beta chain was carried out in a study of long-term antiretroviral therapy in people with HIV. The CDR3 is 15 residues long. Germline loops: CDR1 MNHEY, CDR2 SMNVEV (reference sequence). The germline V and J ends were trimmed by 7 bases and 3 bases, with 16 bases remaining between them. Researchers ran immunoSEQ v3.0 at survey level. Using immunoSEQ multiplex PCR, the repertoire was profiled, and TCRdb retains in-frame clones only, with some absent. Here the sample spans roughly 42,000 clones, 85% being singletons. The sequences come from unsorted PBMCs, collected 3.1 years after starting antiretroviral therapy. The receptor comes from a woman in her forties or fifties with HIV. This chain connects TRBV27 to TRBJ2-1; D call uncertain. CDR3 sequence (DNA): TGTGCCAGCACCCCGTCTGAGAGTCTCTACAATGAGCAGTTCTTC. It yields the protein CASTPSESLYNEQFF.